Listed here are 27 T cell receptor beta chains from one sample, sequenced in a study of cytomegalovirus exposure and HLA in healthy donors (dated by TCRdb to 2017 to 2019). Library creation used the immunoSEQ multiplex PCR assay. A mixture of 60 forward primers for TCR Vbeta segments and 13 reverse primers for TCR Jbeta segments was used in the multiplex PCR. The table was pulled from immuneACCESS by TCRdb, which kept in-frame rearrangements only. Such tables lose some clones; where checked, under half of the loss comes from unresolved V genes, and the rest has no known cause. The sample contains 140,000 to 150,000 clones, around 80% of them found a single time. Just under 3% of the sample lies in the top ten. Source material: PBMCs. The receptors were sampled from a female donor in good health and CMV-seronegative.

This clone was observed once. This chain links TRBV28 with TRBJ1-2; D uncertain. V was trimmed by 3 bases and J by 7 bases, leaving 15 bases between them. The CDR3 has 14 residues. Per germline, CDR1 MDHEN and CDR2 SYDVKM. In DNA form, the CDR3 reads TGTGCCAGCAGTTTGGTAGGCGGGCCGGGTGGCTACACCTTC. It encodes CASSLVGGPGGYTF.

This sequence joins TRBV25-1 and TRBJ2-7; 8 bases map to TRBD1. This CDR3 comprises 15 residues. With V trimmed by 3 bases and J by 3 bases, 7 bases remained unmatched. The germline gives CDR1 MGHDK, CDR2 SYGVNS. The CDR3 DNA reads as TGTGCCAGCAGTGATCTGGGGACAGGCCGCTACGAGCAGTACTTC. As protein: CASSDLGTGRYEQYF.

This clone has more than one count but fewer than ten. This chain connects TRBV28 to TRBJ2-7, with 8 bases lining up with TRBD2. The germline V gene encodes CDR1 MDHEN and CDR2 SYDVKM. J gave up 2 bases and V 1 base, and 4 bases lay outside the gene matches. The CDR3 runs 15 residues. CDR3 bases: TGTGCCAGCAGTTTATCGGGAGGGGCTACCTACGAGCAGTACTTC. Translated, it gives CASSLSGGATYEQYF. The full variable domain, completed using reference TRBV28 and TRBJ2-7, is DVKVTQSSRYLVKRTGEKVFLECVQDMDHENMFWYRQDPGLGLRLIYFSYDVKMKEKGDIPEGYSVSREKKERFSLILESASTNQTSMYLCASSLSGGATYEQYFGPGTRLTVT.

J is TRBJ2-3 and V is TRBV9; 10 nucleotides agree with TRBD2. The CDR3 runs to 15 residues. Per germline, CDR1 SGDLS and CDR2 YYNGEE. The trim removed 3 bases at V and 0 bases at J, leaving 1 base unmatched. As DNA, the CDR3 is TGTGCCAGCAGCGGAGCGGGGGGGAGCACAGATACGCAGTATTTT. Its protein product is CASSGAGGSTDTQYF.

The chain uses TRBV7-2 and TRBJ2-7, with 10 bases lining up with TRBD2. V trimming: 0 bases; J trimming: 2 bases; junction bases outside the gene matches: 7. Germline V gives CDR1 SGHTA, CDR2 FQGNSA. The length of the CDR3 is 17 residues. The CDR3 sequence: CASSLAGRLAGPYEQYF. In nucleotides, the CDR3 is TGTGCCAGCAGCTTAGCGGGGAGACTAGCGGGTCCCTACGAGCAGTACTTC.

The CDR3 is CASRLTTGIYEQYF. Written as DNA, the CDR3 is TGTGCCAGTAGATTAACAACGGGGATCTACGAGCAGTACTTC. The J gene is TRBJ2-7, the V gene TRBV19; D is possibly TRBD2 (5 bases). V lost 6 bases and J 3 bases, leaving 15 bases between the germline ends. The CDR3 runs to 14 residues. The germline V gene has CDR1 LNHDA and CDR2 SQIVND (reference sequence).

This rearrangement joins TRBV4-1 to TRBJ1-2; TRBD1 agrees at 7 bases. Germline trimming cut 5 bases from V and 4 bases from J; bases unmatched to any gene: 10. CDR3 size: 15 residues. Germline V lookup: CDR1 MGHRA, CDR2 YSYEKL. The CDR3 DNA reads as TGCGCCAGCAGCTGGGAGACAGGGCGGAGCTATGGCTACACCTTC. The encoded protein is CASSWETGRSYGYTF.

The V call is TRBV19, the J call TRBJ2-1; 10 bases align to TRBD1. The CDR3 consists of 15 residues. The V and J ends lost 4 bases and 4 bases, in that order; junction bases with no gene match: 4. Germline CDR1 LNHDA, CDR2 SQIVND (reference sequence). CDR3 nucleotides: TGTGCCAGTAGTACAACGGGACAGGGGTACAATGAGCAGTTCTTC. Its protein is CASSTTGQGYNEQFF.

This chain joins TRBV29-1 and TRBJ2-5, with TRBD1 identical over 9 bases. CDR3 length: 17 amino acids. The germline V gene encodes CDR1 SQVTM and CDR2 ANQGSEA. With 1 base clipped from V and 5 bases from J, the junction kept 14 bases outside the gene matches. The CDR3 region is CSVEGSHWDRVRETQYF. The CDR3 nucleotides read TGCAGCGTTGAAGGGTCTCACTGGGACAGGGTCAGGGAGACCCAGTACTTC.

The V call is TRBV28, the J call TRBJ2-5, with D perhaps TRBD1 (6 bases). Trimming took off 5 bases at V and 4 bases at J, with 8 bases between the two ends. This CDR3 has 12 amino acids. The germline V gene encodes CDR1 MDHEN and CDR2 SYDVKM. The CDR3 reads CASSKQGETQYF. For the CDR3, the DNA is TGTGCCAGCAGTAAACAGGGAGAGACCCAGTACTTC.

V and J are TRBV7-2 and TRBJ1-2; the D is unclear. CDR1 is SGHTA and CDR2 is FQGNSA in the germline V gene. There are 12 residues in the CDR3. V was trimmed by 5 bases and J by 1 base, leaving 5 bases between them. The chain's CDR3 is CASSPYNYGYTF. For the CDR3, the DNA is TGTGCCAGCAGCCCTTATAACTATGGCTACACCTTC.

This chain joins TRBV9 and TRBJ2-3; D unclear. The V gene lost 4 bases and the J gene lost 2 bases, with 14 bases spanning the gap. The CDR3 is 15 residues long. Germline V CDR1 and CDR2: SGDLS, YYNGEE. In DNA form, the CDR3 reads TGTGCCAGCAGCACCCTACCCTCCTTCACAGATACGCAGTATTTT. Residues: CASSTLPSFTDTQYF.

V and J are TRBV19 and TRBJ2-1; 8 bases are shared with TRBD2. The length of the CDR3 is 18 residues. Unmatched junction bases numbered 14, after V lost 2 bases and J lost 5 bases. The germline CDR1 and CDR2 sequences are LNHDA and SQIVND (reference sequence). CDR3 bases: TGTGCCAGTAGTATACCCGTTTTAACCGGGACTAGGAACAATGAGCAGTTCTTC. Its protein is CASSIPVLTGTRNNEQFF.

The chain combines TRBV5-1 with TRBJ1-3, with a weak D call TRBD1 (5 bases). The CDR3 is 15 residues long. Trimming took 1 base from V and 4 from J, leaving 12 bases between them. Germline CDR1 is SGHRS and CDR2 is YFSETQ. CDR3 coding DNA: TGCGCCAGCAGCTTGTACGGAGGGGACGGAAACACCATATATTTT. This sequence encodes CASSLYGGDGNTIYF.

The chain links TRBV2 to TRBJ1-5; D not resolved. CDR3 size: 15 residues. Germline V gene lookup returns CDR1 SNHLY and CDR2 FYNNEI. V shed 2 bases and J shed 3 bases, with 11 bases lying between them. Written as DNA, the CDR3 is TGTGCCAGCAGTGAATCTGGGCAGTTCAATCAGCCCCAGCATTTT. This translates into CASSESGQFNQPQHF.

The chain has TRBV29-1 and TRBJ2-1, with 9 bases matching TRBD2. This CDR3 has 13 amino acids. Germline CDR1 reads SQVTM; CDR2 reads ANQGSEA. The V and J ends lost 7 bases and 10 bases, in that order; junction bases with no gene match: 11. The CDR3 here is CSAGLAQGREQFF. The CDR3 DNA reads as TGCAGCGCGGGACTAGCACAAGGACGGGAGCAGTTCTTC.

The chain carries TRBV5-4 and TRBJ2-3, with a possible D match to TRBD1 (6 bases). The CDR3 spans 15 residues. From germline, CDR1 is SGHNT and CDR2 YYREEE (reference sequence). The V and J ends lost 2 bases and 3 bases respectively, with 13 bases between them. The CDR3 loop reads CASSLGHDRTDTQYF. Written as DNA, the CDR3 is TGTGCCAGCAGCTTAGGCCACGACAGGACAGATACGCAGTATTTT.

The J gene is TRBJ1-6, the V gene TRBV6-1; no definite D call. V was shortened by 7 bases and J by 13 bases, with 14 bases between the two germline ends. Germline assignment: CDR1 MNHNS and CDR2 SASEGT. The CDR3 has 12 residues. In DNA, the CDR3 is TGTGCCAGCAACACATTGCGGGTGCCCCTCCACTTT. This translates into CASNTLRVPLHF.

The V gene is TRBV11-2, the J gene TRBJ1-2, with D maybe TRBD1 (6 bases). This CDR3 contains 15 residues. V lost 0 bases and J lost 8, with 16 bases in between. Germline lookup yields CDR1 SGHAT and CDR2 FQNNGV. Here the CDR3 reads CASSLDGGRGYGYTF. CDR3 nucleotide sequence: TGTGCCAGCAGCTTAGATGGGGGCAGGGGTTACGGCTACACCTTC.

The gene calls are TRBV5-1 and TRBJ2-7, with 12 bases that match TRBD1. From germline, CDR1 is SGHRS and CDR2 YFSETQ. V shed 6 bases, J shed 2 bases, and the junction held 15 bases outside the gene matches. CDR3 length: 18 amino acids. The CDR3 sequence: CASKLTPGQGASPYEQYF. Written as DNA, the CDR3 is TGCGCCAGCAAACTTACCCCGGGACAGGGGGCAAGCCCCTACGAGCAGTACTTC.

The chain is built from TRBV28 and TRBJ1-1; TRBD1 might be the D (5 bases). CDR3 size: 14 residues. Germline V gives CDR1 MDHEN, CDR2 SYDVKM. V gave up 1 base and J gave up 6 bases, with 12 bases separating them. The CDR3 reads CASSLFRGMAEAFF. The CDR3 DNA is TGTGCCAGCAGTTTATTCCGGGGGATGGCTGAAGCTTTCTTT.

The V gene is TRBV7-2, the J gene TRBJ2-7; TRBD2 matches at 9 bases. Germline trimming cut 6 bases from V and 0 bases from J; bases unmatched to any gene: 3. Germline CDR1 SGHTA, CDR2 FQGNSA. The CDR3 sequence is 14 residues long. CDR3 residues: CASRAGGSSYEQYF. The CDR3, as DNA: TGTGCCAGCAGGGCGGGGGGGAGCTCCTACGAGCAGTACTTC.

The CDR3 protein is CASSVAGGSETQYF. The CDR3 DNA reads TGTGCCAGCAGCGTAGCGGGGGGGTCAGAGACCCAGTACTTC. This chain links TRBV9 with TRBJ2-5; 8 positions match TRBD2. The CDR3 totals 14 residues. The trim removed 0 bases at V and 4 bases at J, leaving 2 bases unmatched. Germline CDR1 SGDLS, CDR2 YYNGEE.

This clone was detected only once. The CDR3: CASSYSSLGGYTF. CDR3 in DNA: TGTGCCAGCAGTTACTCGAGCCTAGGTGGCTACACCTTC. This sequence joins TRBV6-5 and TRBJ1-2; D is unclear. The CDR3 totals 13 residues. V lost 0 bases and J 7 bases, leaving 9 bases between the germline ends. CDR1 is MNHEY, CDR2 SVGAGI, per germline.

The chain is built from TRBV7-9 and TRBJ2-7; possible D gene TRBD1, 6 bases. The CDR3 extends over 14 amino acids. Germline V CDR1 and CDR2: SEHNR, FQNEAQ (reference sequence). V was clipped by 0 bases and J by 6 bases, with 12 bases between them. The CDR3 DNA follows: TGTGCCAGCAGCTTAGCCCCACAGGGCGGCGAGCAGTACTTC. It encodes CASSLAPQGGEQYF.

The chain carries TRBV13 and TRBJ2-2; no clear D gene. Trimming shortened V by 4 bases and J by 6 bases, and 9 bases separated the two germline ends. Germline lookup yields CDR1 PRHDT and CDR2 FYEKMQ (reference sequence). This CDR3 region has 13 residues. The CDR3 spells CASSSRWPGELFF. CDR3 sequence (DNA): TGTGCCAGCAGCTCCAGATGGCCCGGGGAGCTGTTTTTT. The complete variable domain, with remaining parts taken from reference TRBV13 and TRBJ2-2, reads AAGVIQSPRHLIKEKRETATLKCYPIPRHDTVYWYQQGPGQDPQFLISFYEKMQSDKGSIPDRFSAQQFSDYHSELNMSSLELGDSALYFCASSSRWPGELFFGEGSRLTVL.

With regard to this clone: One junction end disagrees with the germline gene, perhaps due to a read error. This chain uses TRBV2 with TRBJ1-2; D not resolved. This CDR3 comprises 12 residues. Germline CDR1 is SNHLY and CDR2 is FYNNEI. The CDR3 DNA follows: TGTGCCAGTCCAGGCTGGCTGTCTGGCTACCCCTTC. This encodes CASPGWLSGYPF.